This TCR beta chain comes out of a study of T cell responses to AZD1222 COVID-19 vaccine. Study findings and constraints: Spike-wide coverage was observed for vaccine-associated CD4 TCRs, with dominant responses at 160-218 and 743-854. Unmutated variant regions reportedly attract nearly half of all spike-specific TCRs.

CDR1 is SGHVS, CDR2 FNYEAQ, per germline. CDR3 length: 16 amino acids. Trimming cost V 1 base and J 0 bases, with 13 bases left between them. Assay used: immunoSEQ multiplex PCR; TCRdb lists only in-frame clones, some missing. Among 95,000 to 100,000 clones listed, around nine tenths were seen once. To note about this clone: As yet, its antigen is unknown.

The receptor was derived from an adult who received the AZD1222 COVID-19 vaccine. The chain links TRBV7-6 to TRBJ2-7; maybe TRBD2 (6 bases). Sequenced here: peripheral blood, sampled 28 days after the second AZD1222 dose. Here the CDR3 DNA reads TGTGCCAGCAGCTTAGGTGGTAGCGGAGCCTCCTACGAGCAGTACTTC. The encoded protein is CASSLGGSGASYEQYF.